This T cell receptor (beta chain) was recovered during a study of blood T cell repertoires in COVID-19. This clone was recorded once. Sequencing was performed with immunoSEQ multiplex PCR; in TCRdb, only in-frame clones are kept and a portion is missing. The table has about 140,000 clones, roughly four fifths seen once. V was pared by 0 bases and J by 3 bases, with 15 bases between. The germline gives CDR1 SGDLS, CDR2 YYNGEE. This CDR3 contains 16 residues. Input material: peripheral blood. This receptor was taken from a woman between 45 and 65 years old with active or convalescent COVID-19. J is TRBJ1-1 and V is TRBV9; a weak D match, TRBD1 (5 bases). The CDR3 loop reads CASSVVLGHRDTEAFF. The CDR3 region has the DNA TGTGCCAGCAGCGTAGTATTGGGGCATAGGGACACTGAAGCTTTCTTT.